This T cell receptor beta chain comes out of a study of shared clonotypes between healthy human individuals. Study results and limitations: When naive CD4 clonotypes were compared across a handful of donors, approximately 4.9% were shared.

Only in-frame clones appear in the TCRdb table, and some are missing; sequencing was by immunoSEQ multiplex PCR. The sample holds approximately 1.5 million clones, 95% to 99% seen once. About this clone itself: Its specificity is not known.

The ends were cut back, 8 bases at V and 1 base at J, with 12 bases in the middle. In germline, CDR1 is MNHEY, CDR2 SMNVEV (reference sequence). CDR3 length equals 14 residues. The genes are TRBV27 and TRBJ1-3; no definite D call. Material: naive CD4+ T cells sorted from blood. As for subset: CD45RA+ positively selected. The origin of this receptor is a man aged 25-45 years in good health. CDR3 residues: CASYLQISGNTIYF. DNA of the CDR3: TGTGCCAGCTACCTACAGATTTCTGGAAACACCATATATTTT.